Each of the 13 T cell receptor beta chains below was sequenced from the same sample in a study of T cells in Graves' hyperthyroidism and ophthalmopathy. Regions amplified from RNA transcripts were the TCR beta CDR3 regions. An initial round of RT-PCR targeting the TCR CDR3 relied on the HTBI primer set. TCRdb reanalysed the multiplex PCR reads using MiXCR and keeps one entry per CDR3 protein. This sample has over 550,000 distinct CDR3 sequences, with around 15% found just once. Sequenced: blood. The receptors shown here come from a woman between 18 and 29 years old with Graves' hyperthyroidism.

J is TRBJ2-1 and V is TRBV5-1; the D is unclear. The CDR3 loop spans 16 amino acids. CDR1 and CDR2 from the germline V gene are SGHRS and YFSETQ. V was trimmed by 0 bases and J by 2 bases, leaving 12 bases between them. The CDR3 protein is CASSLEWGSPYNEQFF. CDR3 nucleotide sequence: TGCGCCAGCAGCTTGGAGTGGGGTTCGCCCTACAATGAGCAGTTCTTC.

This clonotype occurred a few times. CDR3 nucleotides: TGTGCCAGCAGTCGGGGCGGGCGAGCTTTCTTT. This translates into CASSRGGRAFF. V gene TRBV6-1 combines with J gene TRBJ1-1; a weak D match, TRBD1 (5 bases). V was pared by 5 bases and J by 10 bases, with 11 bases between. Germline CDR1 MNHNS, CDR2 SASEGT. The CDR3 loop spans 11 amino acids.

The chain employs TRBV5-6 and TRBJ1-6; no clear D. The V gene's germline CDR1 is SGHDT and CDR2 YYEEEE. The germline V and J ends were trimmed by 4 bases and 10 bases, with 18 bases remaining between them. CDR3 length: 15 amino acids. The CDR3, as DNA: TGTGCCAGCAGCCAGATCAGCCCGTGGTGGTCACCCCTCCACTTT. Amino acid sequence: CASSQISPWWSPLHF. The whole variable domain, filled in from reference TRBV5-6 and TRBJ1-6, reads DAGVTQSPTHLIKTRGQQVTLRCSPKSGHDTVSWYQQALGQGPQFIFQYYEEEERQRGNFPDRFSGHQFPNYSSELNVNALLLGDSALYLCASSQISPWWSPLHFGNGTRLTVT.

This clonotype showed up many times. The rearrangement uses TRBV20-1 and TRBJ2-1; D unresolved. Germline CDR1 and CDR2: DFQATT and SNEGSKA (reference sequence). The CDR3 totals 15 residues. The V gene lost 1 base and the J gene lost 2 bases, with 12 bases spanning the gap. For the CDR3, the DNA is TGCAGTGCTAGAGCAGACGGTCGGACCTACAATGAGCAGTTCTTC. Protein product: CSARADGRTYNEQFF.

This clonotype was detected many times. The CDR3 sequence is CASSPWTSGSYEQYF. CDR3 DNA sequence: TGTGCCAGCAGCCCCTGGACTAGCGGGAGCTACGAGCAGTACTTC. The V and J genes are TRBV13 and TRBJ2-7, with 13 bases matching TRBD2. Looked up from germline, CDR1 is PRHDT and CDR2 is FYEKMQ (reference sequence). The V segment lost 5 bases and the J segment 3 bases; nucleotides outside the gene matches: 4. The CDR3 sequence is 15 residues long.

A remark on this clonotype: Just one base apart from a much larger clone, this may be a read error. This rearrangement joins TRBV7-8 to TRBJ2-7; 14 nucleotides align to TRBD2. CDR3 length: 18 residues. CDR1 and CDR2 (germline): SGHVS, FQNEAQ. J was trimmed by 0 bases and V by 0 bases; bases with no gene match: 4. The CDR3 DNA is TGTGCCAGCAGCTTAGCCGGACTAGCGGGGGGACCCTCCTACGAGCAGTACTTC. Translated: CASSLAGLAGGPSYEQYF. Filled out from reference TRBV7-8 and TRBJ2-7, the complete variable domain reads GAGVSQSPRYKVAKRGQDVALRCDPISGHVSLFWYQQALGQGPEFLTYFQNEAQLDKSGLPSDRFFAERPEGSVSTLKIQRTQQEDSAVYLCASSLAGLAGGPSYEQYFGPGTRLTVT.

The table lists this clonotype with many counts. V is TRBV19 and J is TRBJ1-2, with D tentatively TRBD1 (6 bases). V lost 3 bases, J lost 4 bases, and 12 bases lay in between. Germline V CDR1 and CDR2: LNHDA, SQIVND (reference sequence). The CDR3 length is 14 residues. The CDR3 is CASSMGGPIYGYTF. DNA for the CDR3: TGTGCCAGTAGTATGGGGGGGCCGATCTATGGCTACACCTTC.

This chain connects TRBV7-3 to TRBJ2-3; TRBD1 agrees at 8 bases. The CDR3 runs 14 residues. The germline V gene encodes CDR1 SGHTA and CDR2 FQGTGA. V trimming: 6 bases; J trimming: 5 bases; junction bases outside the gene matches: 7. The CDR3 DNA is TGTGCCAGCAGTTCGCCGGGACAGGAAGATACGCAGTATTTT. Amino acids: CASSSPGQEDTQYF.

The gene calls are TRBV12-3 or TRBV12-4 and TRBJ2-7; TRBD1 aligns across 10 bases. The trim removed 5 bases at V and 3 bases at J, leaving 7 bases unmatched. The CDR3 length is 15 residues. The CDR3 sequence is CASSPTGTGVYEQYF. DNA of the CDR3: TGTGCCAGCAGTCCCACAGGGACAGGGGTCTACGAGCAGTACTTC.

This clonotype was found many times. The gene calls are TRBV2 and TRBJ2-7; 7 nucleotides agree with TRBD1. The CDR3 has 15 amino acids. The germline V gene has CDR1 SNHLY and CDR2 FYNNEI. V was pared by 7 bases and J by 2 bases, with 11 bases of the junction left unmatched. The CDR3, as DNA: TGTGCCAGCACCCTCCTCGGCCAGGGGGCCTACGAGCAGTACTTC. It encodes CASTLLGQGAYEQYF.

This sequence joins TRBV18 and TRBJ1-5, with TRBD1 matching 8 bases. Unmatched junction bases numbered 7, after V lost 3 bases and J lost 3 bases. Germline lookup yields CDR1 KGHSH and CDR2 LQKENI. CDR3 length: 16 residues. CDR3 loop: CASSPRTGMDNQPQHF. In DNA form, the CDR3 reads TGTGCCAGCTCACCTAGGACAGGGATGGACAATCAGCCCCAGCATTTT.

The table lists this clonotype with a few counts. Here the CDR3 reads CASRSVSTSQYF. In DNA, the CDR3 is TGTGCCAGCCGAAGCGTATCGACCTCTCAGTACTTC. The V and J genes are TRBV28 and TRBJ2-4; no clear D gene. Trimming took off 8 bases at V and 12 bases at J, with 17 bases between the two ends. The CDR3 totals 12 residues. Germline lookup yields CDR1 MDHEN and CDR2 SYDVKM. Full variable domain (missing parts from reference TRBV28 and TRBJ2-4): DVKVTQSSRYLVKRTGEKVFLECVQDMDHENMFWYRQDPGLGLRLIYFSYDVKMKEKGDIPEGYSVSREKKERFSLILESASTNQTSMYLCASRSVSTSQYFGAGTRLSVL.

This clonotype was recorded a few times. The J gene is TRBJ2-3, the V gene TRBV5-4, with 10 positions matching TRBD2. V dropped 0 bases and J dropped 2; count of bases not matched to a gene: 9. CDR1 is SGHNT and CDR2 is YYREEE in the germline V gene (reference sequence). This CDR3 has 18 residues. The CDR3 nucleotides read TGTGCCAGCAGCTTGGAGGGGCTAGCGGGGGCTTACACAGATACGCAGTATTTT. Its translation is CASSLEGLAGAYTDTQYF.